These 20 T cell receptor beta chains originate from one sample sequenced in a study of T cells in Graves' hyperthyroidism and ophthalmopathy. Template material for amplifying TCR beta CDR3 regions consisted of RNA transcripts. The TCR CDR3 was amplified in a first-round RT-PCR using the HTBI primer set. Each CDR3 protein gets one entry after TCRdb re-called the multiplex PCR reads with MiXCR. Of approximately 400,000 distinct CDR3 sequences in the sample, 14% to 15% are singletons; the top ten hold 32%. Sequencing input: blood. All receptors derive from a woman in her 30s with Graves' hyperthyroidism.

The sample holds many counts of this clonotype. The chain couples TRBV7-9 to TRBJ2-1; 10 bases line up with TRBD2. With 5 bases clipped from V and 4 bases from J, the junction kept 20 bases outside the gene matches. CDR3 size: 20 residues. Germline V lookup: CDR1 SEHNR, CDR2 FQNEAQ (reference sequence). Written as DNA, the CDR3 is TGTGCCAGCAGCCCTTGGGGACAGTTAACCGGGACTAGCGCATACAATGAGCAGTTCTTC. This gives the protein CASSPWGQLTGTSAYNEQFF.

In nucleotides, the CDR3 is TGCAGTGCTACGGCCACCGGGAAGCAGGGTGGCTACACCTTC. Amino acids: CSATATGKQGGYTF. The chain employs TRBV20-1 and TRBJ1-2; maybe TRBD1 (5 bases). CDR1 and CDR2 from the germline V gene are DFQATT and SNEGSKA (reference sequence). This CDR3 is 14 amino acids long. V was shortened by 4 bases and J by 7 bases, with 19 bases between the two germline ends.

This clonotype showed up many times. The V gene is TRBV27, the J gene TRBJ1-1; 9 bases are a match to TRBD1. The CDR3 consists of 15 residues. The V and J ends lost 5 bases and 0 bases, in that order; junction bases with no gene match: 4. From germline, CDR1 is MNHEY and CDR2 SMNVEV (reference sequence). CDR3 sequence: CASSPRDRVNTEAFF. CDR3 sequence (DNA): TGTGCCAGCAGTCCCCGGGACAGGGTGAACACTGAAGCTTTCTTT.

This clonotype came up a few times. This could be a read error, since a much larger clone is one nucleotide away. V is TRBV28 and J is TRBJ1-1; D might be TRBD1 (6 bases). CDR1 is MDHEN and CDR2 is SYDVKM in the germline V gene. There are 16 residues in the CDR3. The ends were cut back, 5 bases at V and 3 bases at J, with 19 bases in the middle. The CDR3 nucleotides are TGTGCCAGCAGTCCCCAGGGACACCCTGGCGACACTGAAGCTTTCTTT. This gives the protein CASSPQGHPGDTEAFF.

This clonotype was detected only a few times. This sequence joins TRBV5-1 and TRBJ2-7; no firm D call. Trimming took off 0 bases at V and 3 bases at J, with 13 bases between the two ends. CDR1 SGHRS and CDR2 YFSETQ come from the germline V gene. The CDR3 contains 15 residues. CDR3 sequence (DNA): TGCGCCAGCAGCTTGGACGGAGATCCTAACTACGAGCAGTACTTC. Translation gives CASSLDGDPNYEQYF.

The CDR3 DNA is TGTGCCAGCAGCCAAGAATTCCGGACTGGGGAGCTGTTTTTT. It is translated as CASSQEFRTGELFF. The genes are TRBV14 and TRBJ2-2, with a tentative D call TRBD2 (5 bases). This CDR3 region has 14 residues. With 0 bases removed from V and 8 bases from J, the gap between germline ends came to 10 bases. The germline V gene encodes CDR1 SGHDN and CDR2 FVKESK.

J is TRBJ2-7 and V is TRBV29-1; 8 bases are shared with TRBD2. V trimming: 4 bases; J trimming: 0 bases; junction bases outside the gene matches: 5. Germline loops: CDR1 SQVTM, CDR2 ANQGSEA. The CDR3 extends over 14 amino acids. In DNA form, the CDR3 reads TGCAGCGTTGGGGGACTAGAGAGCTCCTACGAGCAGTACTTC. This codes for CSVGGLESSYEQYF.

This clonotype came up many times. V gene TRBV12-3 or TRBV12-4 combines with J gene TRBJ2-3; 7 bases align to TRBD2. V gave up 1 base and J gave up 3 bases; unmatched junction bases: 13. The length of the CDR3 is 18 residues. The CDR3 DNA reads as TGTGCCAGCAGTTTAGGGGTCACTAGCGCGGGCCTGACAGATACGCAGTATTTT. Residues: CASSLGVTSAGLTDTQYF.

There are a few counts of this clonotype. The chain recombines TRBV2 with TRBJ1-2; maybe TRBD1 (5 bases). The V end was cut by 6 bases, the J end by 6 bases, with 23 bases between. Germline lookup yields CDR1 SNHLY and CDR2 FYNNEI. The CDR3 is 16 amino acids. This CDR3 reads CASSPQAGGILNGYTF. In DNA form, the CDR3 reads TGTGCCAGCAGCCCACAGGCCGGGGGTATCCTAAATGGCTACACCTTC.

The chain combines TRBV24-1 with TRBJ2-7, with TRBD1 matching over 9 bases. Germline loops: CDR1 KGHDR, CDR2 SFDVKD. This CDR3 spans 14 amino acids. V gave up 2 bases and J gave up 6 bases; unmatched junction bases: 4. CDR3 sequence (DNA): TGTGCCACCAGTGATTACGGACAGGGGTCCGAGCAGTACTTC. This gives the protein CATSDYGQGSEQYF.

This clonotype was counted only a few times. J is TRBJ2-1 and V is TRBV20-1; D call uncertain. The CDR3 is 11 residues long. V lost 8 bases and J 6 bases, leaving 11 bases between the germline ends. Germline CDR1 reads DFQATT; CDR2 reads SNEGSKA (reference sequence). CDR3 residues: CSTGRVNEQFF. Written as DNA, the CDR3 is TGCAGTACCGGACGGGTCAATGAGCAGTTCTTC.

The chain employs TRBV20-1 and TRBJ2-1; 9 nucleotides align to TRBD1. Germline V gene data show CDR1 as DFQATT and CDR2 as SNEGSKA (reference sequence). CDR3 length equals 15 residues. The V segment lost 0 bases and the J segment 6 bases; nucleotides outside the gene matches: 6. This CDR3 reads CSAREGTGSGNEQFF. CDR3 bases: TGCAGTGCTAGAGAGGGGACAGGGTCAGGCAATGAGCAGTTCTTC.

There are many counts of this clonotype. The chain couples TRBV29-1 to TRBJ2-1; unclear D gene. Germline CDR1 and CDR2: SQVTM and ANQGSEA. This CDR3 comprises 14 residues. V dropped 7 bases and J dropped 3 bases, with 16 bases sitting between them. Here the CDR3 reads CSAYETNHYNEQFF. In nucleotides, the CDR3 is TGCAGCGCGTATGAGACCAATCACTACAATGAGCAGTTCTTC.

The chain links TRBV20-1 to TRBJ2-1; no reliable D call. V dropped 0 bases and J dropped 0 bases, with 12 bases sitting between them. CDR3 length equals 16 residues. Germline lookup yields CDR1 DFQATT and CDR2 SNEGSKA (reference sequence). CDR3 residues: CSARDPLASSYNEQFF. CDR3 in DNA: TGCAGTGCTAGAGATCCACTGGCGAGCTCCTACAATGAGCAGTTCTTC.

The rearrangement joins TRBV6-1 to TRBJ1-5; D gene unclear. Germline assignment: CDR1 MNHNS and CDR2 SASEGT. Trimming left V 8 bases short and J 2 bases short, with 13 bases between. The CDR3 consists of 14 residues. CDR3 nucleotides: TGTGCCAGCCAATCTGCATCGGGCAATCAGCCCCAGCATTTT. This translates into CASQSASGNQPQHF.

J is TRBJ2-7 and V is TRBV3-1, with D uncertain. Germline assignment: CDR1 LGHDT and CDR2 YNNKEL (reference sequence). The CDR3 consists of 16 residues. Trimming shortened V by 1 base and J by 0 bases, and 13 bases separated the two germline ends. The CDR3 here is CASSQASGFPSYEQYF. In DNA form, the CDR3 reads TGTGCCAGCAGCCAAGCGTCGGGTTTCCCCTCCTACGAGCAGTACTTC.

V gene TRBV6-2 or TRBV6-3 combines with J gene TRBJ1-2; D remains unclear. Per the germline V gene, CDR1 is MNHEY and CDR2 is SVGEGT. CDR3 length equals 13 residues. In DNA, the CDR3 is TGTGCTATTTGGAACCTGGTGCCCTATGGCTACACCTTC. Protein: CAIWNLVPYGYTF.

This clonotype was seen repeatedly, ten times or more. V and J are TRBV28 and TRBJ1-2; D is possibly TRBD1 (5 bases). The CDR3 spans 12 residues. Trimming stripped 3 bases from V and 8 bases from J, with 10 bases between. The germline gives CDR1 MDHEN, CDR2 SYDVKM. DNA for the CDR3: TGTGCCAGCAGTTTTTTCAGGGAAGGCTACACCTTC. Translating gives CASSFFREGYTF.

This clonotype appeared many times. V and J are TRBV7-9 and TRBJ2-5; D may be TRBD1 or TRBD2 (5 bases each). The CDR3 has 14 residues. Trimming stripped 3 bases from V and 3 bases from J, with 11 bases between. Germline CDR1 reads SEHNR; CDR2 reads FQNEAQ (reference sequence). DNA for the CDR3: TGTGCCAGCAGCTTTTCAGGGAGTAAAGAGACCCAGTACTTC. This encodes CASSFSGSKETQYF.

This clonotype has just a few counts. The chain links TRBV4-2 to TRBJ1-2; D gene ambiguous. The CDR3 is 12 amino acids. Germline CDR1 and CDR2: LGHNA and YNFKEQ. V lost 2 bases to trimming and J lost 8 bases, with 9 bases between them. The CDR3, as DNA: TGTGCCAGCAGCCAACGGCAGATCGGCTACACCTTC. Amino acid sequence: CASSQRQIGYTF.